The T cell receptor beta chain described here comes from a study of lymphopenia after photon versus proton radiotherapy. Germline V gene data show CDR1 as SGHTA and CDR2 as FQGNSA. V lost 6 bases, J lost 5 bases, and 22 bases lay in between. The CDR3 runs 16 residues. Clones were read by immunoSEQ multiplex PCR, and TCRdb kept only the in-frame ones, dropping some. The sample shows tens of thousands of clones, 85% of them seen only once. The clonotype originates from a middle-aged man with gastric cancer. The rearrangement links TRBV7-2 to TRBJ2-5; D unresolved. This specimen was peripheral blood, taken from a patient treated with photon-based radiotherapy. In nucleotides, the CDR3 is TGTGCCAGCAGTCCCCTCGTGGCTTTTCCTCAGGAGACCCAGTACTTC. Translating gives CASSPLVAFPQETQYF.